This T cell receptor beta chain was retrieved from a study of beta chain features in type 1 diabetes. Across the study: Taken together, all samples contributed 107,917,701 examined sorted cells. Study observations and caveats: Shorter TCRB CDR3s, moderately but significantly so, were found in Type 1 diabetes patients in all four CD4+ subsets.

The investigators reverse transcribed all of the isolated RNA, so they sequenced expressed TCRB transcripts. The repertoire was sequenced with immunoSEQ multiplex PCR; TCRdb's copy has only in-frame clones and lacks some. There are under 450,000 clones in the sample; around 15% occur only once, and approximately 0.02% lies in the top ten. Worth noting for this clone: Its target is unknown.

Deletions cut 0 bases from V and 4 bases from J, with 10 bases between. CDR3 size: 14 residues. Per the germline V gene, CDR1 is SGHNT and CDR2 is YYREEE (reference sequence). The V call is TRBV5-4, the J call TRBJ1-2; unclear D gene. This TCR was sampled from a woman under 30 in good health. Sequenced material: naive CD4+ T cells from blood. CDR3 in amino acids: CASSLADPSYGYTF. The CDR3 DNA follows: TGTGCCAGCAGCTTGGCAGATCCTTCCTATGGCTACACCTTC. Full variable domain (remainder filled in from reference TRBV5-4 and TRBJ1-2): ETGVTQSPTHLIKTRGQQVTLRCSSQSGHNTVSWYQQALGQGPQFIFQYYREEENGRGNFPPRFSGLQFPNYSSELNVNALELDDSALYLCASSLADPSYGYTFGSGTRLTVV.